This is a list of T cell receptor beta chains from one sample in a study of blood T cell repertoires in COVID-19. TCRdb keeps only in-frame clones here, not all; method: immunoSEQ multiplex PCR. The sample records approximately 200,000 clones, 85% being singletons. The sample consisted of PBMCs or T cells enriched from blood (not recorded which). Every receptor here comes from a middle-aged man who had recovered from COVID-19. Each CDR3 is given without its conserved first and last residue.

j_gene | v_gene | CDR3aa
TRBJ2-7 | TRBV28 | ASIEIGTGTYEQY
TRBJ2-7 | TRBV14 | ASSQDGSEQY
TRBJ1-1 | TRBV14 | ASSQTGRGWNTEAF
TRBJ2-7 | TRBV10-3 | AISERDYEQY
TRBJ1-6 | TRBV28 | ASSLAPGNSPLH
TRBJ2-2 | TRBV9 | ASSLGQTTGELF
TRBJ1-1 | TRBV3-1/TRBV3-2 | ASSQAASVAF
TRBJ2-1 | TRBV10-3 | AISGRIGAGVKNEQF
TRBJ1-2 | TRBV12-3/TRBV12-4 | ASSLGGRGYT
TRBJ2-1 | TRBV27 | ASSFGANEQF
TRBJ2-7 | TRBV2 | ASTYGQGGYEQY
TRBJ2-1 | TRBV28 | ASRGGRGSRGEQF
TRBJ2-2 | TRBV9 | ASSGSRGRTGELF
TRBJ2-3 | TRBV27 | ASRRGGTDTQY
TRBJ2-1 | TRBV15 | ATSRDRGALNEQF
TRBJ1-2 | TRBV5-6 | ASSPNGQGSYGYT
TRBJ1-5 | TRBV19 | ASSRGRLYQPQH
TRBJ2-7 | TRBV7-8 | ASSSTDRVGGNEQY
TRBJ1-2 | TRBV5-6 | ASSSGSLGYT
TRBJ2-7 | TRBV27 | ASSFTGNYEQY
TRBJ1-1 | TRBV9 | ASSVKGRANTEAF
TRBJ2-1 | TRBV6-2/TRBV6-3 | ASSSGTSGNEQF
TRBJ2-4 | TRBV2 | ASEVAKNIQY
TRBJ1-5 | TRBV5-5 | ASSSGQESQPQH
TRBJ1-2 | TRBV10-3 | AISGGTGITNYGYT
TRBJ1-2 | TRBV9 | ASSVDREGNYGYT
TRBJ2-5 | TRBV9 | ASSVTPSVGGAQETQY
TRBJ1-1 | TRBV3-1/TRBV3-2 | ASSLIGAPNTEAF
TRBJ2-3 | TRBV7-2 | ASSFDRGLDTQY
TRBJ1-6 | TRBV5-1 | ASSLAGQRYNSPLH
TRBJ2-7 | TRBV18 | ASSPEPAYEQY
TRBJ2-1 | TRBV7-8 | ASSLRSSYNEQF
TRBJ2-7 | TRBV28 | ASSSRDSSYEQY
TRBJ1-2 | TRBV7-2 | ASSLHGQARLNYGYT
TRBJ2-2 | TRBV29-1 | SATVTGELF
TRBJ2-2 | TRBV7-3 | ASNLKPTGDPGELF
TRBJ2-1 | TRBV5-5 | ASSFFTSGYNEQF
TRBJ2-3 | TRBV7-3 | ASSLQGSDTQY
TRBJ2-7 | TRBV6-5 | ASNPTGGVGEQY
TRBJ2-7 | TRBV9 | ASSVGAGGSSYEQY
TRBJ2-7 | TRBV11-2 | ASSSGLAGASEQY
TRBJ2-3 | TRBV24-1 | ATSVTPGGTQY
TRBJ1-4 | TRBV18 | ASSPDRNEKLF
TRBJ2-7 | TRBV5-1 | ASSLRTTPYEQY
TRBJ2-1 | TRBV5-1 | ASRASPKRHWDRVYGNEQF
TRBJ1-3 | TRBV9 | ASSLGTGAVGNTIY
TRBJ2-1 | TRBV5-4 | ASSLSGLASEQF
TRBJ2-7 | TRBV6-2/TRBV6-3 | ASSLTGGAYEQY
TRBJ1-6 | TRBV10-1 | ASSDGFGGSSPLH
TRBJ1-6 | TRBV6-2/TRBV6-3 | ASSSAAGGSPLH
TRBJ2-1 | TRBV27 | ASRPKGLLNGNEQF
TRBJ2-3 | TRBV19 | ASSVTGTVSTDTQY
TRBJ1-2 | TRBV30 | AWSVAGGYT
TRBJ2-2 | TRBV4-3 | ASSHLGENTGELF